This T cell receptor beta chain is drawn from a study of CD8+CD57+ T cells in acquired aplastic anemia. Study-level findings and limits: Comparison of patients with controls identified about 27 shared CD8+ CDR3 sequences. Significance was not reached for CD8+ Simpson's diversity between patients and controls.

Only a few counts were recorded for this clonotype. Its specificity is not known. CDR3 length: 12 residues. The V end lost 4 bases, the J end lost 7 bases, and 9 bases lay between the germline ends. CDR1 and CDR2 (germline): SGDLS, YYNGEE. For CDR3 and TCR beta VDJ profiling, genomic DNA was the template used. MiXCR was run by TCRdb on the reads, yielding one entry per CDR3 protein. This sample has under 200,000 distinct CDR3 sequences; over 40% occur once, and the top ten carry 1.8%. All patients picked for sequencing had shown, by flow cytometry, an expansion of CD8+CD57+ cells. Severe acquired aplastic anemia affected all patients. Patient blood was sampled before any therapy had been received.

Sequencing was done on a sample of sorted CD4+, CD8+, or CD8+CD57+ T cells (not recorded which) from PBMCs. The TCR originated in a human donor with aplastic anemia. The chain recombines TRBV9 with TRBJ2-1, with D possibly TRBD1 on 5 matching bases. The CDR3 sequence: CASSPDRNEQFF. The CDR3 nucleotides are TGTGCCAGCAGCCCCGACAGAAATGAGCAGTTCTTC.